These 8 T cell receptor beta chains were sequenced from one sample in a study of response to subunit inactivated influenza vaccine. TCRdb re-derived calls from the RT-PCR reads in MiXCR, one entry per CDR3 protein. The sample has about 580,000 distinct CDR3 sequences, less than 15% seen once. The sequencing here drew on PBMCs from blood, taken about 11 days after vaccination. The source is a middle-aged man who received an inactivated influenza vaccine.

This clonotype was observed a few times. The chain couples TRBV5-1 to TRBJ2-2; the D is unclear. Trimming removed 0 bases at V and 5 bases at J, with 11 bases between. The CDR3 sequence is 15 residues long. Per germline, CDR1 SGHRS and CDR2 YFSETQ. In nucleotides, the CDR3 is TGCGCCAGCAGCTTGGATGGCGTGGGTACCGGGGAGCTGTTTTTT. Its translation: CASSLDGVGTGELFF.

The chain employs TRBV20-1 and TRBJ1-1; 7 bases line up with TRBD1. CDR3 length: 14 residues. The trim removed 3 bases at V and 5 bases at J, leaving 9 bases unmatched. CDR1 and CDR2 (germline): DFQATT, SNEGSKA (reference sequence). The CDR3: CSARYRGGYTEAFF. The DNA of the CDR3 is TGCAGTGCTAGGTACCGAGGGGGCTATACTGAAGCTTTCTTT.

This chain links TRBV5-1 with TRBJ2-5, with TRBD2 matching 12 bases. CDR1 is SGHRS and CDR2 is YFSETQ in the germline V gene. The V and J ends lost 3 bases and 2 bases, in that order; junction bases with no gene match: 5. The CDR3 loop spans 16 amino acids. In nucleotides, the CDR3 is TGCGCCAGCAGCTGGAGACTAGCGGGGGATCAAGAGACCCAGTACTTC. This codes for CASSWRLAGDQETQYF.

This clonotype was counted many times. CDR3 in DNA: TGTGCCAGCAGCTTAGATCCCATGATAGATACGCAGTATTTT. Amino acids: CASSLDPMIDTQYF. V usage is TRBV7-8 and J usage is TRBJ2-3, with no clear D. This CDR3 has 14 amino acids. Deletions cut 1 base from V and 5 bases from J, with 10 bases between. Germline V CDR1 and CDR2: SGHVS, FQNEAQ.

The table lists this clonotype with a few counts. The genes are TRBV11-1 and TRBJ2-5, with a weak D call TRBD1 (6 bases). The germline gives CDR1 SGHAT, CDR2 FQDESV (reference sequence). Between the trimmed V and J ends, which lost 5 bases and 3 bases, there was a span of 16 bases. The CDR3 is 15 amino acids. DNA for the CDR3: TGTGCCAGCAGCCACCGGGACATCGTGAAAGAGACCCAGTACTTC. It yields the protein CASSHRDIVKETQYF.

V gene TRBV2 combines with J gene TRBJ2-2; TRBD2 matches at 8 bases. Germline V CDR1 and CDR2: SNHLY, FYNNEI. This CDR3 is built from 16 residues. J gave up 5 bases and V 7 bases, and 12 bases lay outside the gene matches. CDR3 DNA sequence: TGTGCCAGCACTTCGGGGGGGGGCGTTGAAACCGGGGAGCTGTTTTTT. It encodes CASTSGGGVETGELFF.

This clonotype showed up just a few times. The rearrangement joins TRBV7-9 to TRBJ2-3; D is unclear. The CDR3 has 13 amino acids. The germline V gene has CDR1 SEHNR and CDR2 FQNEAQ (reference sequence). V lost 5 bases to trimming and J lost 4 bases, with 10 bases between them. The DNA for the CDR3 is TGTGCCAGCAGCGTCACTAATTCAGATACGCAGTATTTT. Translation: CASSVTNSDTQYF.

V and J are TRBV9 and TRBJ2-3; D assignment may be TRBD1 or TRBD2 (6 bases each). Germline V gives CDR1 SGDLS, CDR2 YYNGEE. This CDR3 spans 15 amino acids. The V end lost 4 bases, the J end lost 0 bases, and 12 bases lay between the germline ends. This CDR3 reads CASSPRGPSTDTQYF. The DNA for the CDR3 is TGTGCCAGCAGCCCCCGGGGGCCTAGCACAGATACGCAGTATTTT.